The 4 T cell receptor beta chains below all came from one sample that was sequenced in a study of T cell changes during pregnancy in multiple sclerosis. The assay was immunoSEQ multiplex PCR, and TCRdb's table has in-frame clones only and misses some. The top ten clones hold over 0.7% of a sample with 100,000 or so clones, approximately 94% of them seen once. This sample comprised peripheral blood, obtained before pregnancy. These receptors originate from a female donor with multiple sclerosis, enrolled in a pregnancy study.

CDR3: CASSARSGGYTF. The CDR3, as DNA: TGTGCCAGCAGCGCTCGATCCGGGGGCTACACCTTC. V and J are TRBV6-4 and TRBJ1-2; D remains unclear. This CDR3 spans 12 amino acids. Trimming cost V 6 bases and J 8 bases, with 13 bases left between them. From germline, CDR1 is MRHNA and CDR2 SNTAGT.

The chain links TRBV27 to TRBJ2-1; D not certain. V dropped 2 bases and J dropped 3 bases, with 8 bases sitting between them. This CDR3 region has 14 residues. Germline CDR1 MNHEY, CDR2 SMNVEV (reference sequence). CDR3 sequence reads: CASSLIASYNEQFF. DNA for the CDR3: TGTGCCAGCAGTTTAATTGCCAGCTACAATGAGCAGTTCTTC.

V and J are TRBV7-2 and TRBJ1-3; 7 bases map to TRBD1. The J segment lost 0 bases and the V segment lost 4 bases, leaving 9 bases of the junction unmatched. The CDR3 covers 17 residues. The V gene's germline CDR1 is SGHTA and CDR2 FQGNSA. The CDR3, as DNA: TGTGCCAGCAGCTCCAGGACAGGATTAAACTCTGGAAACACCATATATTTT. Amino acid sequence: CASSSRTGLNSGNTIYF.

This chain's CDR3 is CASSILSQSWSSYEQYF. CDR3 sequence (DNA): TGTGCCAGCAGCATTCTTTCCCAGTCCTGGAGCTCCTACGAGCAGTACTTC. The chain employs TRBV7-4 and TRBJ2-7; the D is unclear. From germline, CDR1 is SGHVT and CDR2 SQSDAQ. Trimming removed 5 bases at V and 0 bases at J, with 20 bases between. The CDR3 is 17 residues long.